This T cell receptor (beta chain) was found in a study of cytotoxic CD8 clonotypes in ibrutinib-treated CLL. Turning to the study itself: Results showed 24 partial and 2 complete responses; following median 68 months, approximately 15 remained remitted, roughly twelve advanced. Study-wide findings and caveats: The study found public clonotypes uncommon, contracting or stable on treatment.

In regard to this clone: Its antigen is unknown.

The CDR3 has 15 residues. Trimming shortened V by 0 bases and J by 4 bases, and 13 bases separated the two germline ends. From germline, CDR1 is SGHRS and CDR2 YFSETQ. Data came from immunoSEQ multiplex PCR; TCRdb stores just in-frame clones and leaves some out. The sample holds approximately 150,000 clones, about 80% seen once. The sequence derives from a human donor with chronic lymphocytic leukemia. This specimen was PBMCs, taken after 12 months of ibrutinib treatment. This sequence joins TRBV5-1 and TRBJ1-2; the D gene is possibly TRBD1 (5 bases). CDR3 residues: CASSLDPSGPYGYTF. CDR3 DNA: TGCGCCAGCAGCTTGGACCCCTCAGGGCCCTATGGCTACACCTTC. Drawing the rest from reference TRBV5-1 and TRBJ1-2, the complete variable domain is KAGVTQTPRYLIKTRGQQVTLSCSPISGHRSVSWYQQTPGQGLQFLFEYFSETQRNKGNFPGRFSGRQFSNSRSEMNVSTLELGDSALYLCASSLDPSGPYGYTFGSGTRLTVV.